In its sample, the clone carrying this TCR beta chain was seen a few times. TCRdb used MiXCR to reprocess the 5' RACE reads, holding one entry per CDR3 protein. The repertoire holds under 800,000 distinct CDR3 sequences, 20% to 25% seen once, with 4% to 5.5% in the top ten. This entry is derived from a study of identical twins. V was shortened by 5 bases and J by 5 bases, with 21 bases between the two germline ends. The CDR3 is 16 amino acids. The germline CDR1 and CDR2 sequences are SEHNR and FQNEAQ (reference sequence). The data were also submitted as part of a second study, on T cells expressing NK-cell markers. That paper states: Sorted CD3+CD56-NKG2C+, CD3+CD56+NKG2C+ and CD3+CD56+NKG2C- T cells supplied the TCR beta repertoires.

The sequenced sample was PBMCs. This clonotype was obtained from a woman under 30 in good health. The chain employs TRBV7-9 and TRBJ2-5, with a tentative D call TRBD1 (5 bases). The CDR3 here is CASSGAGLPQMETQYF. Here the CDR3 DNA reads TGTGCCAGCAGCGGGGCAGGCCTCCCCCAGATGGAGACCCAGTACTTC.